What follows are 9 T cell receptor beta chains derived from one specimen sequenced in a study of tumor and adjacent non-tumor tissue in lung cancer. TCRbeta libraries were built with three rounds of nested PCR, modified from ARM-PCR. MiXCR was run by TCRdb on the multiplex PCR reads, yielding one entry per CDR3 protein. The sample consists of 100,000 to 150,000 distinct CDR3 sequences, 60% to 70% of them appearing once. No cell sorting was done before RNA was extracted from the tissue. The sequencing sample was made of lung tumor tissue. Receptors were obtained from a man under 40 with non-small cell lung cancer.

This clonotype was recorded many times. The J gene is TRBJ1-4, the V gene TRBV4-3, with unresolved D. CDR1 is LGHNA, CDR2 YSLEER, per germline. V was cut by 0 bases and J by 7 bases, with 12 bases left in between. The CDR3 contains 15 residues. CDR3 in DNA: TGCGCCAGCAGCCAAGATTTGGGATCGAGTGAAAAACTGTTTTTT. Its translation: CASSQDLGSSEKLFF.

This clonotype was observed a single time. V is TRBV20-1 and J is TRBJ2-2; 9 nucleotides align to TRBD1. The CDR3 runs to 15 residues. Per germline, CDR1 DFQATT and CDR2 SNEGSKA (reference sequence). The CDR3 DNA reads TGCGGTGATACAAGGGACAGGGAGGGGACCGGGGAGCTGTTTTTT. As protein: CGDTRDREGTGELFF.

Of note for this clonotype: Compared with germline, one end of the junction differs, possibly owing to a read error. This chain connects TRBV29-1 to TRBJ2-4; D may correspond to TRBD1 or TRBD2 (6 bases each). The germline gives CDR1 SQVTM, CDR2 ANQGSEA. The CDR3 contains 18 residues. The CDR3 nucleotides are TGTAGCGCTACTGGGGCCACAGGGAGCGGGCTAGCCAAAAACATTCAGTACTTC. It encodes CSATGATGSGLAKNIQYF.

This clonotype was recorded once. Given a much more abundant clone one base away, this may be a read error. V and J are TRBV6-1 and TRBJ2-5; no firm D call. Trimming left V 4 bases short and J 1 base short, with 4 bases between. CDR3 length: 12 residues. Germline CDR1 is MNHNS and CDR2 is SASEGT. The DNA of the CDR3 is TGTGCCAGCAGTGGAGCCCAAGAGACCCAGTACTTC. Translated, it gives CASSGAQETQYF.

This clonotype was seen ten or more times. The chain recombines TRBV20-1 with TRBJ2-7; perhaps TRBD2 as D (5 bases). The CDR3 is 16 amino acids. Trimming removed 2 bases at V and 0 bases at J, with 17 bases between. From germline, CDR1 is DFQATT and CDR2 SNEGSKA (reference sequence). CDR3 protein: CSARPSATGNSYEQYF. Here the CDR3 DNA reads TGCAGTGCTAGACCCTCGGCAACGGGAAACTCCTACGAGCAGTACTTC.

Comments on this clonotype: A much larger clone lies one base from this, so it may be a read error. CDR3 nucleotides: TGCAGCGTTCAGAACCTGGCATCAGGAACGGATGGCTACACCTTC. It specifies CSVQNLASGTDGYTF. The chain is built from TRBV29-1 and TRBJ1-2; no reliable D call. The CDR3 is 15 residues long. V shed 5 bases and J shed 6 bases, with 22 bases lying between them. The germline V gene encodes CDR1 SQVTM and CDR2 ANQGSEA.

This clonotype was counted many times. CDR3 nucleotide sequence: TGCAGTGCCATGTTTGGGGCGACAGAGCAGTACTTC. This codes for CSAMFGATEQYF. J is TRBJ2-7 and V is TRBV20-1; maybe TRBD1 (5 bases). The V gene lost 6 bases and the J gene lost 7 bases, with 16 bases spanning the gap. Germline V gene lookup returns CDR1 DFQATT and CDR2 SNEGSKA (reference sequence). CDR3 size: 12 residues.

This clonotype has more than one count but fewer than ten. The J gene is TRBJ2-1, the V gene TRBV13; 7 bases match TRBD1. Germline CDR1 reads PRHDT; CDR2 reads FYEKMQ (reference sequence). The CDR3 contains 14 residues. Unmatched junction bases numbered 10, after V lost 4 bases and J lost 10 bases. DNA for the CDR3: TGTGCCAGCAGCTCGACAGGGAAGGATGACGAGCAGTTCTTC. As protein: CASSSTGKDDEQFF.

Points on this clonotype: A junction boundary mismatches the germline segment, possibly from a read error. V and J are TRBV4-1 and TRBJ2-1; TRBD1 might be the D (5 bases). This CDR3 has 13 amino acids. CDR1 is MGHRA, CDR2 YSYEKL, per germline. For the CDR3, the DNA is TGCACCAGCAGCCACCCCCAGGGCAATGGGCAGTTCTTC. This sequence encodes CTSSHPQGNGQFF.